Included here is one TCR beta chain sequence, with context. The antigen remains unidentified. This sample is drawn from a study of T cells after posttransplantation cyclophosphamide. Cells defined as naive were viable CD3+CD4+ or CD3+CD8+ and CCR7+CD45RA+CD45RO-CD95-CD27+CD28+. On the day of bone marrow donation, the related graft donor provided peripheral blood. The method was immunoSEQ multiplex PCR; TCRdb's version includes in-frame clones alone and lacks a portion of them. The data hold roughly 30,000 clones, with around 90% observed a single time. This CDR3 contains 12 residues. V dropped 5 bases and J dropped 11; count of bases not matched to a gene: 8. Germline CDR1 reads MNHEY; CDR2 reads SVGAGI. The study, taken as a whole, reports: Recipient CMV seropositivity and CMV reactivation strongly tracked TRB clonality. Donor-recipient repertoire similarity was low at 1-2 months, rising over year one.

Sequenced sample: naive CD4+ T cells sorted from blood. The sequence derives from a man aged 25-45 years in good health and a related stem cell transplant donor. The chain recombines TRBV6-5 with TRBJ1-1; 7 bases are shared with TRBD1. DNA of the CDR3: TGTGCCAGCAGTCAACAGACAGGGTCGGCTTTCTTT. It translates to CASSQQTGSAFF.